The following is a T cell receptor beta chain sequence with its context. Its antigen has not been determined. Base-call qualities are not available, and no considerably larger clone is one nucleotide away. The library relied on the immunoSEQ multiplex PCR assay. The immuneACCESS repertoire file appears here via TCRdb, limited to in-frame rearrangements. These files lack a portion of the clones; in checked studies, under half of the deficit traces to unresolved V genes, and the cause of the others is not known. Counted in this sample were about 52,000 clones; roughly nine tenths of them appeared once. More than 0.3% of the sample is held by the ten biggest clonotypes. The entry originates in a study of T cell changes during pregnancy in multiple sclerosis (dated by TCRdb to between 2018 and 2020). Context from the whole study: In women with multiple sclerosis, the researchers looked at how the T cell repertoire shifted as pregnancy progressed.

The sequence came from a female donor with multiple sclerosis, enrolled in a pregnancy study. Specimen: CD4+ T cells from peripheral blood mononuclear cells, collected before pregnancy.

The nucleotide sequence is given as TGTGCCAGCAGTGAGGGGAGGGGGGTCAACACTGAAGCTTTCTTT. This is translated as CASSEGRGVNTEAFF. The chain is encoded by TRBV25-1 joined to TRBJ1-1; TRBD1 is a weak D gene call, 6 bases matching. The CDR3, from cysteine to phenylalanine, totals 15 residues. Here the CDR3 DNA is all that survives: 45 bases in frame from base 1. Deletion took 3 bases off V and 2 bases off J, with a span of 13 bases between the germline ends. CDR1 and CDR2 were assigned from the germline V gene as MGHDK and SYGVNS.